Below, one T cell receptor (beta chain) is given with its context. Its antigen is still unknown. Time point of the sample: cycle 4 day 1 (C4D1), after more than 5 weeks of nivolumab. Relapse after autologous stem cell transplantation occurred in every patient, and brentuximab vedotin exposure varied. This specimen comes from a study of PD-1 blockade in classical Hodgkin lymphoma. Sequenced by immunoSEQ multiplex PCR; TCRdb stores in-frame clones only, minus some. This table holds approximately 20,000 clones, about 84% found once. Study findings and constraints: The origin of the repertoire differences remains undefined, with disease activity or prior therapy as possible causes. Prior to therapy, complete responders displayed diversity much like that of newly diagnosed patients.

CDR1 and CDR2 from the germline V gene are MDHEN and SYDVKM. This CDR3 region has 11 residues. The sample was peripheral blood mononuclear cells (PBMCs), taken before the fourth cycle of nivolumab. The V gene is TRBV28, the J gene TRBJ1-6, with TRBD1 as a possible D gene (5 bases). This receptor was obtained from a human donor with classical Hodgkin lymphoma. The CDR3 nucleotides read TGTGCGGCGGGGGGGATTTCACCCCTCCACTTT. It encodes CAAGGISPLHF. The variable domain in full, completed from reference TRBV28 and TRBJ1-6, reads DVKVTQSSRYLVKRTGEKVFLECVQDMDHENMFWYRQDPGLGLRLIYFSYDVKMKEKGDIPEGYSVSREKKERFSLILESASTNQTSMYLCAAGGISPLHFGNGTRLTVT.